This T cell receptor (beta chain) appears in the sequencing data of a study of neoadjuvant nivolumab and ipilimumab in lung cancer. Study-wide background: Patients got nivolumab 3 mg/kg on days 1, 15 and 29; combination added ipilimumab 1 mg/kg day 1.

This clone was counted once. Its antigen is unknown. Sequencing used immunoSEQ multiplex PCR; TCRdb keeps in-frame clones, though not all of them. The sample lists more than 8,500 clones; approximately 77% were seen once. V lost 5 bases and J lost 3, with 5 bases in between. Germline-derived CDR1 and CDR2 are KGHSY and FQNENV. The CDR3 loop spans 11 amino acids. Study-level findings and limits: TCR richness and clonality were higher in tumors than adjacent uninvolved lung. TCR clonality did not significantly correlate with pathologic tumor regression. Only a small number of samples underwent TCR sequencing.

This TCR came from an adult with non-small cell lung cancer. Some clones in this sample may be carry-over from other donors' samples. The chain is built from TRBV16 and TRBJ2-7; no clear D gene. The sequencing here drew on tumor tissue, taken after neoadjuvant nivolumab, alone or with ipilimumab, at or shortly before surgery. For the CDR3, the DNA is TGTGCCAGCAGCAAAAACTACGAGCAGTACTTC. It yields the protein CASSKNYEQYF.